This T cell receptor (beta chain) stems from a study of OX40 agonist ivuxolimab in advanced cancers. Study in general: Three patients got partial responses; one had hepatocellular carcinoma and two had cutaneous melanoma.

Peripheral blood came from all dose cohorts at three timepoints. TCRdb's copy holds only in-frame clones and misses some; the assay was immunoSEQ multiplex PCR. The table records about 83,000 clones, about 88% of them present only once. A note on this clone: Its specificity is not known.

Study-wide points: The CD4+ and CD8+ T cells in the blood had expanded clonally by week 6 at 0.1 to 3.0 mg/kg. CD8+ T cells (on average) carried more expanded clones than CD4+ T cells.

The sample consisted of CD4+ or CD8+ T cells sorted from blood, taken in a trial of the OX40 agonist ivuxolimab. This sequence originates from an adult with an advanced solid tumor such as melanoma, head and neck, liver or kidney cancer.

In DNA, the CDR3 is TGTGCCAGCAGTCTACTATGGGGGCCCGAGGGGAACACTGAAGCTTTCTTT. This encodes CASSLLWGPEGNTEAFF. This chain connects TRBV27 to TRBJ1-1; maybe TRBD1 (6 bases). The CDR3 runs to 17 residues. The germline CDR1 and CDR2 sequences are MNHEY and SMNVEV (reference sequence). Trimming took off 5 bases at V and 1 base at J, with 20 bases between the two ends.